Following are 8 T cell receptor beta chains from one sample sequenced in a study of T-cell memory formation after mild COVID-19. TCRdb re-called the 5' RACE reads through MiXCR, storing one row per CDR3 protein. This table holds 550,000 to 600,000 distinct CDR3 sequences, 15% to 20% found once. Sequenced material: PBMCs or a T cell subset sorted from them (not recorded which). These TCRs come from an adult woman who had mild COVID-19 (a few samples of this study predate the infection). Cell type and time point are not known.

The CDR3, as DNA: TGTGCCAGCAGCTTAGAAGGGACTAGCGGGAGGGAGATTCGGGAGACCCAGTACTTC. Translating it yields CASSLEGTSGREIRETQYF. V is TRBV7-9 and J is TRBJ2-5; 16 nucleotides match TRBD2. The V and J ends lost 1 base and 5 bases, in that order; junction bases with no gene match: 10. CDR3 size: 19 residues. Germline CDR1 and CDR2: SEHNR and FQNEAQ (reference sequence). Combining the CDR3 with reference TRBV7-9 and TRBJ2-5 gives the whole variable domain DTGVSQNPRHKITKRGQNVTFRCDPISEHNRLYWYRQTLGQGPEFLTYFQNEAQLEKSRLLSDRFSAERPKGSFSTLEIQRTEQGDSAMYLCASSLEGTSGREIRETQYFGPGTRLLVL.

The chain has TRBV29-1 and TRBJ2-2, with D unclear. The CDR3 runs to 13 residues. The germline gives CDR1 SQVTM, CDR2 ANQGSEA. Between the trimmed V and J ends, which lost 0 bases and 6 bases, there was a span of 8 bases. The CDR3 loop reads CSVEDSTPGELFF. CDR3 coding DNA: TGCAGCGTTGAAGATTCGACTCCCGGGGAGCTGTTTTTT.

The V and J genes are TRBV10-3 and TRBJ2-1; D possibly corresponds to TRBD2 (5 bases). CDR3 length: 14 residues. CDR1 ENHRY and CDR2 SYGVKD come from the germline V gene. Trimming removed 4 bases from V and 12 bases from J, with 19 bases in between. The CDR3 DNA sequence: TGTGCCATCAGTGCCCGGGATTACCGATATGGGCAGTTCTTC. Translation gives CAISARDYRYGQFF.

This clonotype was counted a few times. V is TRBV18 and J is TRBJ2-3, with D perhaps matching TRBD2 (6 bases). CDR3 length equals 16 residues. Looked up from germline, CDR1 is KGHSH and CDR2 is LQKENI. The V gene lost 4 bases and the J gene lost 0 bases, with 14 bases spanning the gap. Here the CDR3 reads CASSRSAEGSTDTQYF. The CDR3 nucleotides read TGTGCCAGCTCACGCAGCGCGGAGGGTAGCACAGATACGCAGTATTTT.

In this sample, this clonotype turned up a few times. The CDR3 reads CASRTRISGANVLTF. CDR3 DNA sequence: TGTGCCAGCAGAACTAGGATTTCTGGGGCCAACGTCCTGACTTTC. This rearrangement joins TRBV7-8 to TRBJ2-6, with D possibly being TRBD2 (5 bases). The CDR3 spans 15 residues. V dropped 6 bases and J dropped 1 base, with 10 bases sitting between them. Germline-derived CDR1 and CDR2 are SGHVS and FQNEAQ.

V is TRBV4-2 and J is TRBJ2-3; D is perhaps TRBD2 (6 bases). Looked up from germline, CDR1 is LGHNA and CDR2 is YNFKEQ. Trimming left V 5 bases short and J 2 bases short, with 14 bases between. The CDR3 sequence is 15 residues long. This CDR3 is CASSEGGGDTDTQYF. In DNA form, the CDR3 reads TGTGCCAGCAGCGAGGGAGGAGGGGACACAGATACGCAGTATTTT.

This clonotype appeared a few times. In DNA form, the CDR3 reads TGTGCCACCAGCGCATCAACCGGGACAGGGGGCCTCGGCACCGGGGAGCTGTTTTTT. Amino acid sequence: CATSASTGTGGLGTGELFF. This chain links TRBV15 with TRBJ2-2; 12 nucleotides line up with TRBD1. Germline V lookup: CDR1 LNHNV, CDR2 YYDKDF (reference sequence). With 5 bases clipped from V and 4 bases from J, the junction kept 14 bases outside the gene matches. The CDR3 totals 19 residues.

V gene TRBV3-1 combines with J gene TRBJ1-3; TRBD1 is a possible D gene (6 bases). V lost 1 base to trimming and J lost 2 bases, with 9 bases between them. Germline V lookup: CDR1 LGHDT, CDR2 YNNKEL (reference sequence). There are 15 residues in the CDR3. The CDR3 region is CASSQGTGPGNTIYF. The CDR3 DNA reads as TGTGCCAGCAGCCAAGGTACAGGGCCTGGAAACACCATATATTTT.